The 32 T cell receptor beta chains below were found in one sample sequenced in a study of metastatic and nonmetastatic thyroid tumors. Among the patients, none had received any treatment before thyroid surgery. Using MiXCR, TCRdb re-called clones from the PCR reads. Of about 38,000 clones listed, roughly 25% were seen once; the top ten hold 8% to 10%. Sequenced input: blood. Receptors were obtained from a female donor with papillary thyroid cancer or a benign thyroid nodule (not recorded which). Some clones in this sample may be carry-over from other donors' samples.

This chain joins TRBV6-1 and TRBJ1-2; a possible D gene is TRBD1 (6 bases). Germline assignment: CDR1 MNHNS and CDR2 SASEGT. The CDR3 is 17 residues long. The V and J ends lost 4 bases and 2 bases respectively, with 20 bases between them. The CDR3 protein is CASSARPTGSLNYGYTF. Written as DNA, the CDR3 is TGTGCCAGCAGTGCTAGACCAACAGGGAGTCTAAACTATGGCTACACCTTC.

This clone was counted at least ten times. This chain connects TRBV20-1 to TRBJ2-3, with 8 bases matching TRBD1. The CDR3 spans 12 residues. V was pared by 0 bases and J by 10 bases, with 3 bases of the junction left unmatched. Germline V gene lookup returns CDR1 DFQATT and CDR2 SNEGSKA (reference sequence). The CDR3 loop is CSARDRDRPQYF. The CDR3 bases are TGCAGTGCTAGAGATAGGGACAGGCCGCAGTATTTT.

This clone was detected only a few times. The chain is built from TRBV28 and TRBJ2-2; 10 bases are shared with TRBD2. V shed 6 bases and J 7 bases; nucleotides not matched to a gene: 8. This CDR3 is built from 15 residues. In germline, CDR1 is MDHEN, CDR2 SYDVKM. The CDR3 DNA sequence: TGTGCCAGCAGGTCAGCGGGAGGGCCGGTCGGGGAGCTGTTTTTT. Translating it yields CASRSAGGPVGELFF.

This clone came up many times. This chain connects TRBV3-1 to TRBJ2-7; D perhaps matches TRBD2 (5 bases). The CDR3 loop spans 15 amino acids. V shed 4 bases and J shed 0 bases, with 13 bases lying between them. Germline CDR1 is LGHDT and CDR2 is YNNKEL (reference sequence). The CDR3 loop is CASSRAMGSSYEQYF. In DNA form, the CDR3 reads TGTGCCAGCAGCCGGGCAATGGGGAGCTCCTACGAGCAGTACTTC.

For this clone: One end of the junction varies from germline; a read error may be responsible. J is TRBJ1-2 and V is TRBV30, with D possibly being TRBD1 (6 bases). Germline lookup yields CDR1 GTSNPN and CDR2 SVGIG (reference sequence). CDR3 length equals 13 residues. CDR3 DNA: TGTGTCTGGAGCCCGGGACACCCCTATGGCTACACCTTC. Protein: CVWSPGHPYGYTF.

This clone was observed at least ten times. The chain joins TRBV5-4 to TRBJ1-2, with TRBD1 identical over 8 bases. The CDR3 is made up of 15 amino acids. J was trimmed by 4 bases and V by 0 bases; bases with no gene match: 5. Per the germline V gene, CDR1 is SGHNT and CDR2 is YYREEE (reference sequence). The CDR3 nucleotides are TGTGCCAGCAGCTTGGACGGGACAGGCCTCTATGGCTACACCTTC. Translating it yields CASSLDGTGLYGYTF.

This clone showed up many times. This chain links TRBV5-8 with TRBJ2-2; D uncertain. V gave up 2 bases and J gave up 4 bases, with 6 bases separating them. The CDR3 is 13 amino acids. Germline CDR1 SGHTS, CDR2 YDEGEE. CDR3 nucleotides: TGTGCCAGCAGCTTCGGTTTCACCGGGGAGCTGTTTTTT. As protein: CASSFGFTGELFF.

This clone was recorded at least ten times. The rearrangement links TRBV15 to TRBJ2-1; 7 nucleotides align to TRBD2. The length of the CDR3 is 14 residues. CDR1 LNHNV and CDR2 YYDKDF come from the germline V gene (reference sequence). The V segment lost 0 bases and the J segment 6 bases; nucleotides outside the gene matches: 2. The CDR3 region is CATSRDGLVNEQFF. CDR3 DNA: TGTGCCACCAGCAGAGACGGACTAGTCAATGAGCAGTTCTTC.

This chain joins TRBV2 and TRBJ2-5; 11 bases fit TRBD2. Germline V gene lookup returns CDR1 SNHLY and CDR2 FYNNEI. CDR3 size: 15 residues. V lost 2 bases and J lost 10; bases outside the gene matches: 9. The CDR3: CASSEMVLAGVVQYF. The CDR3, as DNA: TGTGCCAGCAGTGAAATGGTACTAGCGGGGGTAGTCCAGTACTTC. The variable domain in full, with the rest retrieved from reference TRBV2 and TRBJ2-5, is EPEVTQTPSHQVTQMGQEVILRCVPISNHLYFYWYRQILGQKVEFLVSFYNNEISEKSEIFDDQFSVERPDGSNFTLKIRSTKLEDSAMYFCASSEMVLAGVVQYFGPGTRLLVL.

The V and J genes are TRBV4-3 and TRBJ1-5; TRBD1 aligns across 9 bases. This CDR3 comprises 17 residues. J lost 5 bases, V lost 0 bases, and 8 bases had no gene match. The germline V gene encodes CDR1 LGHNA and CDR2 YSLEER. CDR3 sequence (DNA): TGCGCCAGCAGCCAAGATCAGGGGACAGGGAGCGATCAGCCCCAGCATTTT. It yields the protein CASSQDQGTGSDQPQHF.

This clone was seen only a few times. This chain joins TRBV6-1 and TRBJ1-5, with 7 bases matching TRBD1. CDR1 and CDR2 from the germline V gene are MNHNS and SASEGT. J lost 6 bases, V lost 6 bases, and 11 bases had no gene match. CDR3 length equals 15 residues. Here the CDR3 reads CASRPGHQGGQPQHF. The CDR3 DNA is TGTGCCAGCAGACCAGGTCACCAGGGGGGTCAGCCCCAGCATTTT.

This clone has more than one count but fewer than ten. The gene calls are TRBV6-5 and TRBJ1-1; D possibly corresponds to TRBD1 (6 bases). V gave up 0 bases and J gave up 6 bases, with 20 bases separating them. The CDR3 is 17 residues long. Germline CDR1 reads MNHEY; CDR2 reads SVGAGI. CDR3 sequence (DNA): TGTGCCAGCAGTTACTCGTCGGGTACGTGGGGGCCCGCTGAAGCTTTCTTT. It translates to CASSYSSGTWGPAEAFF.

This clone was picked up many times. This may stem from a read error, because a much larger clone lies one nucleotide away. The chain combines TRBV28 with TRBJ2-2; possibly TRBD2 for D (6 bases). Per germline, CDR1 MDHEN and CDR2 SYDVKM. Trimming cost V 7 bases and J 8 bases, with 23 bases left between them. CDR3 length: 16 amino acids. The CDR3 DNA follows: TGTGCCAGCACCGCCGGGAGCGTGAGGGGAGGTGGGGAGCTGTTTTTT. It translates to CASTAGSVRGGGELFF.

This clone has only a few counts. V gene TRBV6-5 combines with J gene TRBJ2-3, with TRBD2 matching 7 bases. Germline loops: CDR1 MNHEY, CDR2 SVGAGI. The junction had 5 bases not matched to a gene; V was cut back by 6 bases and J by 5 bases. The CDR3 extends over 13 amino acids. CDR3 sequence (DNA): TGTGCCAGCAGCTATATAGCGGGAGATACGCAGTATTTT. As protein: CASSYIAGDTQYF.

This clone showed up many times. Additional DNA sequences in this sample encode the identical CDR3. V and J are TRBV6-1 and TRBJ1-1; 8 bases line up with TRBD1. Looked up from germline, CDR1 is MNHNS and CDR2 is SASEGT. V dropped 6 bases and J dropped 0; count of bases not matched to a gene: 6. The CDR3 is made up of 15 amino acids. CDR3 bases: TGTGCCAGCAGCCAACAGGGGGGAATGAACACTGAAGCTTTCTTT. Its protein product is CASSQQGGMNTEAFF.

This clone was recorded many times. CDR3 nucleotides: TGCGCCAGCAGCTTGGCCAGGGTATCCTACGAGCAGTACTTC. Translation gives CASSLARVSYEQYF. The J gene is TRBJ2-7, the V gene TRBV5-1, with D possibly TRBD1 on 5 matching bases. CDR1 SGHRS and CDR2 YFSETQ come from the germline V gene. The CDR3 spans 14 residues. Trimming shortened V by 0 bases and J by 1 base, and 8 bases separated the two germline ends. The entire variable domain, with the rest obtained from reference TRBV5-1 and TRBJ2-7, is as follows: KAGVTQTPRYLIKTRGQQVTLSCSPISGHRSVSWYQQTPGQGLQFLFEYFSETQRNKGNFPGRFSGRQFSNSRSEMNVSTLELGDSALYLCASSLARVSYEQYFGPGTRLTVT.

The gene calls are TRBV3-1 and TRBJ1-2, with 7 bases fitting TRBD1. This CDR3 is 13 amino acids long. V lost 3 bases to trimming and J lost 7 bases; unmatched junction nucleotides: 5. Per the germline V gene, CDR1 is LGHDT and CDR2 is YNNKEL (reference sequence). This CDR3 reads CASSQTGSGGYTF. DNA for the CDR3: TGTGCCAGCAGCCAGACAGGGTCCGGTGGCTACACCTTC.

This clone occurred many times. DNA for the CDR3: TGTGCCAGCAGTGAAGGTTCAGGGGGACAGCCCCAGCATTTT. This gives the protein CASSEGSGGQPQHF. This chain joins TRBV6-1 and TRBJ1-5; 7 positions agree with TRBD1. With V trimmed by 1 base and J by 7 bases, 4 bases remained unmatched. Germline-derived CDR1 and CDR2 are MNHNS and SASEGT. CDR3 length: 14 residues.

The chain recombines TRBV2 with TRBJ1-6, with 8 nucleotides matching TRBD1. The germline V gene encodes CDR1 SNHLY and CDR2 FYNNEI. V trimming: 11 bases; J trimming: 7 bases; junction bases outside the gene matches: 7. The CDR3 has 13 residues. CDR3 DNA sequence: TGTGCCGGAAAGGGACAGGAAAATTCACCCCTCCACTTT. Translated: CAGKGQENSPLHF.

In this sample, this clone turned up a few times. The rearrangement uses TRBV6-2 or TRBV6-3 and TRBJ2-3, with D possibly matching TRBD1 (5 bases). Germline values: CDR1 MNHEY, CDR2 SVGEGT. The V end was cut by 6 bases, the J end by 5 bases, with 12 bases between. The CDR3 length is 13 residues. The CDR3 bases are TGTGCCAGCAGAGGACAAGGCAAAGATACGCAGTATTTT. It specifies CASRGQGKDTQYF.

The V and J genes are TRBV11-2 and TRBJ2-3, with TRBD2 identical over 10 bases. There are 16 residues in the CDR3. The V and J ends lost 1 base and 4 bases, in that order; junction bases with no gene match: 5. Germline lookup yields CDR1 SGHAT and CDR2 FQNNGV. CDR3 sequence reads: CASSLVLAGCPDTQYF. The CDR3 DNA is TGTGCCAGCAGCTTAGTACTAGCGGGGTGTCCAGATACGCAGTATTTT. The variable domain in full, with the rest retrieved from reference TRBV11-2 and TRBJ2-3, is EAGVAQSPRYKIIEKRQSVAFWCNPISGHATLYWYQQILGQGPKLLIQFQNNGVVDDSQLPKDRFSAERLKGVDSTLKIQPAKLEDSAVYLCASSLVLAGCPDTQYFGPGTRLTVL.

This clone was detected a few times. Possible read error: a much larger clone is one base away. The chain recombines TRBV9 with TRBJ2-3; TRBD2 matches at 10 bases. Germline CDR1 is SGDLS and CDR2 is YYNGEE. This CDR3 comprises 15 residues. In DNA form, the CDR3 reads TGTGCCAGCAGCGCCCTAGCGGGGGACACATATACGCAGTATTTT. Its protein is CASSALAGDTYTQYF.

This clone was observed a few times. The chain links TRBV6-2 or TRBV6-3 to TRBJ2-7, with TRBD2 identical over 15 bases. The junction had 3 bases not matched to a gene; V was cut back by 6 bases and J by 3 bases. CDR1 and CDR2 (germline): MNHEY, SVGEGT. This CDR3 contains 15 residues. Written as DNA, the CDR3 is TGTGCCAGCAGAGGACTAGCGGGAGGGATCTACGAGCAGTACTTC. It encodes CASRGLAGGIYEQYF.

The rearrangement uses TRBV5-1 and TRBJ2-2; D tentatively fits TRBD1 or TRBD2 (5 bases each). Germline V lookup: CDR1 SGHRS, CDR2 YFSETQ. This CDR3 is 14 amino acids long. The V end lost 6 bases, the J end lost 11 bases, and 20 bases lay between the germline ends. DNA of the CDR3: TGCGCCAGCACCAAGGGGACGAACAACGGAGAGCTGTTTTTT. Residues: CASTKGTNNGELFF.

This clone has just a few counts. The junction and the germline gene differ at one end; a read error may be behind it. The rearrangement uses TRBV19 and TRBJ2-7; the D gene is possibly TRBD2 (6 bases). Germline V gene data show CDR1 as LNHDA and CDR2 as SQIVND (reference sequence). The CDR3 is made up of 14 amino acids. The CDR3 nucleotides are TGTGCCAGTATAAGGGACTCTAGCTCCTACGAGCATTACTTC. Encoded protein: CASIRDSSSYEHYF.

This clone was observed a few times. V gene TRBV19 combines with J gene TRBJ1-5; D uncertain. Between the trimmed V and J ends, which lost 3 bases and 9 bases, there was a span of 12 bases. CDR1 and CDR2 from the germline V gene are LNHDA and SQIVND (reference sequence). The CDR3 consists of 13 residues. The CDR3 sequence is CASSIPALWPQHF. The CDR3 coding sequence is TGTGCCAGTAGTATTCCGGCTTTGTGGCCCCAGCATTTT.

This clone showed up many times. CDR3 sequence: CSASPGGYNEQFF. The CDR3 nucleotides read TGCAGTGCTAGTCCGGGGGGATACAATGAGCAGTTCTTC. The chain links TRBV20-1 to TRBJ2-1, with 7 positions matching TRBD2. With 3 bases clipped from V and 4 bases from J, the junction kept 3 bases outside the gene matches. CDR1 is DFQATT, CDR2 SNEGSKA, per germline (reference sequence). This CDR3 is built from 13 residues.

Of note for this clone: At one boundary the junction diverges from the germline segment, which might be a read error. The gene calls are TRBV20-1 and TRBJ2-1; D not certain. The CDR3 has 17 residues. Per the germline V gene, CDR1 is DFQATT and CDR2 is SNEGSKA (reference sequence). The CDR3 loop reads CSARDPAVLSSYNEEFF. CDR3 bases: TGCAGTGCTAGAGATCCTGCAGTACTCAGCTCCTACAATGAGGAGTTCTTC.

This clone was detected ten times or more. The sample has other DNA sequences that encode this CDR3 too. CDR3 residues: CASGPFGGDNEQFF. As DNA, the CDR3 is TGTGCCAGCGGCCCCTTCGGGGGGGACAATGAGCAGTTCTTC. The V gene is TRBV6-1, the J gene TRBJ2-1, with 8 bases identical to TRBD2. Germline V gene lookup returns CDR1 MNHNS and CDR2 SASEGT. The CDR3 totals 14 residues. With V trimmed by 8 bases and J by 5 bases, 8 bases remained unmatched.

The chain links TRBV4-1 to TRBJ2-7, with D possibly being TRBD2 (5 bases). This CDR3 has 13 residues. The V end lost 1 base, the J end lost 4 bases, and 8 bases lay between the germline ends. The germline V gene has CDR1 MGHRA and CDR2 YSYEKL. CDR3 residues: CASSQGERYEQYF. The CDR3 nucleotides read TGCGCCAGCAGCCAAGGGGAGAGGTACGAGCAGTACTTC.

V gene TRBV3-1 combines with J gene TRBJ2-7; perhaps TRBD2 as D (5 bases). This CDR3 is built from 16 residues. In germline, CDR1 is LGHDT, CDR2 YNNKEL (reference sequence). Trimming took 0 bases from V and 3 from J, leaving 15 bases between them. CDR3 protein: CASSQEEGLADYEQYF. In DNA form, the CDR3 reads TGTGCCAGCAGCCAAGAAGAAGGCCTAGCAGACTACGAGCAGTACTTC.

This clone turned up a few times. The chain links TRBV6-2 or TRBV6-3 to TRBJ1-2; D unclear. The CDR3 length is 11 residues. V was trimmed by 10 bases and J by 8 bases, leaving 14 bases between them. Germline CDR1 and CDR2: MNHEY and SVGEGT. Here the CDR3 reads CATSGMGGYTF. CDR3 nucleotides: TGTGCCACGTCGGGGATGGGAGGCTACACCTTC.